These 28 T cell receptor beta chains were sequenced from one sample in a study of cytomegalovirus exposure and HLA in healthy donors. PCR used 60 Vbeta primers and 13 Jbeta primers. Using immunoSEQ multiplex PCR, the repertoire was profiled, and TCRdb retains in-frame clones only, with some absent. This table has fewer than 85,000 clones, about 80% appearing once. Sequenced: PBMCs. Receptors originate from a middle-aged man in good health and CMV-seronegative.

V and J are TRBV7-9 and TRBJ2-2; 8 nucleotides line up with TRBD2. The CDR3 length is 15 residues. Per the germline V gene, CDR1 is SEHNR and CDR2 is FQNEAQ (reference sequence). The V segment lost 7 bases and the J segment 4 bases; nucleotides outside the gene matches: 8. In DNA form, the CDR3 reads TGTGCCAGCAACCCTACTAGCGGTTCCACCGGGGAGCTGTTTTTT. It yields the protein CASNPTSGSTGELFF.

The chain recombines TRBV2 with TRBJ2-7; 10 bases are a match to TRBD1. J lost 1 base, V lost 8 bases, and 5 bases had no gene match. Germline V CDR1 and CDR2: SNHLY, FYNNEI. The CDR3 loop spans 14 amino acids. The CDR3 here is CASGSGQGSYEQYF. The DNA for the CDR3 is TGTGCCAGCGGTTCGGGACAGGGGTCCTACGAGCAGTACTTC.

The J gene is TRBJ1-2, the V gene TRBV11-2, with TRBD1 as a possible D gene (5 bases). CDR1 and CDR2 (germline): SGHAT, FQNNGV. This CDR3 has 14 residues. Trimming pared 3 bases from V and 8 bases from J, leaving 16 bases between. CDR3 in amino acids: CASSFQGRARGYTF. The CDR3 DNA is TGTGCCAGCAGCTTCCAGGGCAGGGCTCGCGGCTACACCTTC.

V is TRBV14 and J is TRBJ2-6; D possibly corresponds to TRBD1 (6 bases). The CDR3 totals 17 residues. Between the trimmed V and J ends, which lost 3 bases and 2 bases, there was a span of 14 bases. Germline V gene sequence: CDR1 SGHDN, CDR2 FVKESK. The CDR3 DNA sequence: TGTGCCAGCAGCCAGTTCAGGGGTAACCCTGGGGCCAACGTCCTGACTTTC. Translating gives CASSQFRGNPGANVLTF.

A note on this clone: This sample includes further DNA sequences coding for the same CDR3. CDR3: CASSLGGGSYEQYF. In DNA form, the CDR3 reads TGCGCCAGCAGCTTGGGTGGAGGCTCCTACGAGCAGTACTTC. V and J are TRBV5-1 and TRBJ2-7, with a tentative D call TRBD2 (5 bases). This CDR3 has 14 residues. The V and J ends lost 0 bases and 0 bases respectively, with 7 bases between them. The germline CDR1 and CDR2 sequences are SGHRS and YFSETQ.

A few counts support this clone. CDR3 in amino acids: CASSQERGLYNEQFF. The DNA of the CDR3 is TGCGCCAGCAGCCAAGAGCGGGGGCTTTACAATGAGCAGTTCTTC. The chain recombines TRBV4-3 with TRBJ2-1; a possible D gene is TRBD2 (7 bases). V was clipped by 0 bases and J by 4 bases, with 10 bases between them. The CDR3 is 15 amino acids. Germline CDR1 LGHNA, CDR2 YSLEER.

The V gene is TRBV19, the J gene TRBJ1-2; perhaps TRBD1 as D (5 bases). V was pared by 5 bases and J by 2 bases, with 9 bases between. This CDR3 comprises 13 residues. Germline V lookup: CDR1 LNHDA, CDR2 SQIVND (reference sequence). The CDR3 DNA follows: TGTGCCAGTAGTCCGACAGCGAACTATGGCTACACCTTC. Its protein product is CASSPTANYGYTF. The full variable domain, rest sourced from reference TRBV19 and TRBJ1-2, is DGGITQSPKYLFRKEGQNVTLSCEQNLNHDAMYWYRQDPGQGLRLIYYSQIVNDFQKGDIAEGYSVSREKKESFPLTVTSAQKNPTAFYLCASSPTANYGYTFGSGTRLTVV.

V gene TRBV27 combines with J gene TRBJ1-1; 10 positions agree with TRBD1. The CDR3 runs to 16 residues. Germline assignment: CDR1 MNHEY and CDR2 SMNVEV (reference sequence). Trimming took 5 bases from V and 5 from J; bases not matched to a gene: 11. CDR3 sequence reads: CASSPRQGARGTEAFF. Here the CDR3 DNA reads TGTGCCAGCAGTCCAAGACAGGGGGCGCGGGGTACTGAAGCTTTCTTT.

The rearrangement links TRBV28 to TRBJ2-7, with 8 bases that match TRBD1. Germline CDR1 and CDR2: MDHEN and SYDVKM. V dropped 8 bases and J dropped 3; count of bases not matched to a gene: 6. This CDR3 is 13 amino acids long. CDR3 bases: TGTGCCAGCCTTGGACAGGGCCTCTACGAGCAGTACTTC. Translation: CASLGQGLYEQYF.

The V gene is TRBV6-5, the J gene TRBJ2-3; possible D gene TRBD1, 6 bases. This CDR3 is 14 amino acids long. The V and J ends lost 6 bases and 0 bases respectively, with 10 bases between them. CDR1 MNHEY and CDR2 SVGAGI come from the germline V gene. CDR3 in amino acids: CASSLQGSTDTQYF. Written as DNA, the CDR3 is TGTGCCAGCAGCTTACAGGGCAGCACAGATACGCAGTATTTT.

J is TRBJ1-5 and V is TRBV5-1; D ambiguous. V was cut by 0 bases and J by 5 bases, with 12 bases left in between. Germline-derived CDR1 and CDR2 are SGHRS and YFSETQ. There are 15 residues in the CDR3. The CDR3 is CASSLVPVAYQPQHF. Here the CDR3 DNA reads TGCGCCAGCAGCTTGGTGCCAGTGGCTTATCAGCCCCAGCATTTT.

The V call is TRBV18, the J call TRBJ2-1; TRBD2 is a possible D gene (6 bases). Per germline, CDR1 KGHSH and CDR2 LQKENI. V was pared by 6 bases and J by 8 bases, with 17 bases between. The CDR3 covers 14 residues. In DNA form, the CDR3 reads TGTGCCAGCTCCCCCGGGAGCACCACGGATGAGCAGTTCTTC. Encoded protein: CASSPGSTTDEQFF.

The rearrangement uses TRBV28 and TRBJ2-7, with 7 bases lining up with TRBD2. Trimming removed 6 bases from V and 3 bases from J; junction bases left unmatched: 8. The length of the CDR3 is 14 residues. Germline assignment: CDR1 MDHEN and CDR2 SYDVKM. The CDR3 here is CASRPRDYLYEQYF. CDR3 bases: TGTGCCAGCAGACCCCGGGACTACCTCTACGAGCAGTACTTC.

The chain carries TRBV19 and TRBJ1-2; D perhaps matches TRBD1 (5 bases). The length of the CDR3 is 13 residues. With 5 bases removed from V and 6 bases from J, the gap between germline ends came to 13 bases. Looked up from germline, CDR1 is LNHDA and CDR2 is SQIVND (reference sequence). Here the CDR3 DNA reads TGTGCCAGTAGTCCCCGGGGAGGGGATGGCTACACCTTC. The encoded protein is CASSPRGGDGYTF.

The chain employs TRBV19 and TRBJ2-1, with 7 bases aligning to TRBD2. V lost 7 bases to trimming and J lost 8 bases; unmatched junction nucleotides: 11. There are 14 residues in the CDR3. Germline CDR1 LNHDA, CDR2 SQIVND (reference sequence). The CDR3 DNA is TGTGCCAGTAATCCGGGAGGTCCGGTCTATGAGCAGTTCTTC. Its translation: CASNPGGPVYEQFF.

The genes are TRBV9 and TRBJ1-5, with 9 bases fitting TRBD1. Germline V lookup: CDR1 SGDLS, CDR2 YYNGEE. V was clipped by 0 bases and J by 4 bases; unmatched bases: 2. This CDR3 has 15 residues. This chain's CDR3 is CASSVADRGNQPQHF. In DNA, the CDR3 is TGTGCCAGCAGCGTAGCGGACAGGGGTAATCAGCCCCAGCATTTT. Complete variable domain (other parts from reference TRBV9 and TRBJ1-5): DSGVTQTPKHLITATGQRVTLRCSPRSGDLSVYWYQQSLDQGLQFLIQYYNGEERAKGNILERFSAQQFPDLHSELNLSSLELGDSALYFCASSVADRGNQPQHFGDGTRLSIL.

Notes on this clone: At one end the junction does not follow the germline gene, possibly because of a read error. The chain is built from TRBV6-1 and TRBJ1-2; D may be TRBD1 (6 bases). In germline, CDR1 is MNHNS, CDR2 SASEGT. The CDR3 totals 12 residues. CDR3 nucleotide sequence: TGTGCCAGCAGTCCCTCTCAGGGGAAAAACCCCTTC. Its protein is CASSPSQGKNPF.

The chain has TRBV21-1 and TRBJ2-7; TRBD1 is the table's D call, not checked against the DNA. TRBV21-1 is a pseudogene. The CDR3 has 16 amino acids. CDR3 coding DNA: TGTGCCAGCAGCAAAGAAACGGGACAGACCTCCTACGAGCAGTACTTC. This translates into CASSKETGQTSYEQYF.

The rearrangement uses TRBV10-3 and TRBJ1-2; 7 bases are shared with TRBD1. This CDR3 is 15 amino acids long. CDR1 and CDR2 from the germline V gene are ENHRY and SYGVKD. V lost 9 bases and J lost 6; bases outside the gene matches: 16. The DNA of the CDR3 is TGTGCCATGGGTAAACGGCAGGGGGAGTTGGATGGCTACACCTTC. This codes for CAMGKRQGELDGYTF.

The rearrangement uses TRBV14 and TRBJ2-7, with TRBD1 matching over 9 bases. The CDR3 runs 17 residues. Trimming took 1 base from V and 3 from J; bases not matched to a gene: 10. CDR1 SGHDN and CDR2 FVKESK come from the germline V gene. The CDR3 region is CASSQVGPGQGGYEQYF. CDR3 sequence (DNA): TGTGCCAGCAGCCAAGTAGGACCGGGACAGGGAGGCTACGAGCAGTACTTC. The whole variable domain, filled in from reference TRBV14 and TRBJ2-7, reads EAGVTQFPSHSVIEKGQTVTLRCDPISGHDNLYWYRRVMGKEIKFLLHFVKESKQDESGMPNNRFLAERTGGTYSTLKVQPAELEDSGVYFCASSQVGPGQGGYEQYFGPGTRLTVT.

This clone was seen only a few times. This chain connects TRBV10-2 to TRBJ1-2; D is possibly TRBD1 (6 bases). V lost 5 bases, J lost 5 bases, and 15 bases lay in between. There are 14 residues in the CDR3. Germline V CDR1 and CDR2: WSHSY, SAAADI. CDR3 sequence reads: CASSRTEDLYGYTF. DNA of the CDR3: TGCGCCAGCAGTAGGACAGAGGATCTATATGGCTACACCTTC.

The chain couples TRBV7-3 to TRBJ1-5, with D perhaps matching TRBD1 (5 bases). V was shortened by 4 bases and J by 7 bases, with 11 bases between the two germline ends. This CDR3 comprises 13 residues. CDR1 SGHTA and CDR2 FQGTGA come from the germline V gene. The CDR3 sequence is CASSSSRGQPQHF. The CDR3 DNA reads TGTGCCAGCAGCTCTTCCCGGGGGCAGCCCCAGCATTTT. The full variable domain, completed using reference TRBV7-3 and TRBJ1-5, is GAGVSQTPSNKVTEKGKYVELRCDPISGHTALYWYRQSLGQGPEFLIYFQGTGAADDSGLPNDRFFAVRPEGSVSTLKIQRTERGDSAVYLCASSSSRGQPQHFGDGTRLSIL.

In its sample, this clone was seen a few times. This chain uses TRBV28 with TRBJ2-2, with 9 nucleotides matching TRBD1. CDR3 length: 16 residues. Germline trimming cut 5 bases from V and 5 bases from J; bases unmatched to any gene: 9. From germline, CDR1 is MDHEN and CDR2 SYDVKM. This CDR3 is CASSQTGGSYTGELFF. As DNA, the CDR3 is TGTGCCAGCAGTCAGACAGGGGGTTCCTATACCGGGGAGCTGTTTTTT.

Only a few counts were recorded for this clone. The chain couples TRBV5-6 to TRBJ1-6; D is perhaps TRBD1 (6 bases). The CDR3 is made up of 15 amino acids. With 4 bases removed from V and 10 bases from J, the gap between germline ends came to 18 bases. Germline V lookup: CDR1 SGHDT, CDR2 YYEEEE. The CDR3 DNA is TGTGCCAGCAGCAGGGGGACGGGCCAAGGGTCACCCCTCCACTTT. Its translation is CASSRGTGQGSPLHF.

The table lists this clone with a count of one. This sequence joins TRBV4-3 and TRBJ2-7; 8 bases agree with TRBD2. The CDR3 totals 15 residues. Trimming took 3 bases from V and 2 from J; bases not matched to a gene: 6. Germline values: CDR1 LGHNA, CDR2 YSLEER. Here the CDR3 reads CASSHGGAVPYEQYF. CDR3 DNA sequence: TGCGCCAGCAGCCACGGGGGGGCGGTTCCCTACGAGCAGTACTTC.

The V call is TRBV5-1, the J call TRBJ1-5; TRBD1 matches 10 bases. CDR1 and CDR2 (germline): SGHRS, YFSETQ. The CDR3 extends over 14 amino acids. V lost 3 bases and J lost 4; bases outside the gene matches: 1. DNA for the CDR3: TGCGCCAGCAGCTCGGGACAGGGGAATCAGCCCCAGCATTTT. The encoded protein is CASSSGQGNQPQHF.

This clone was picked up a small number of times. The V and J genes are TRBV5-1 and TRBJ2-1; 12 positions agree with TRBD2. Germline trimming cut 4 bases from V and 6 bases from J; bases unmatched to any gene: 5. Germline loops: CDR1 SGHRS, CDR2 YFSETQ. CDR3 length: 15 amino acids. CDR3: CASSRTSGGTNEQFF. CDR3 bases: TGCGCCAGCAGCCGAACTAGCGGGGGGACCAATGAGCAGTTCTTC.

The chain carries TRBV7-2 and TRBJ2-2; 7 nucleotides align to TRBD1. Germline V gives CDR1 SGHTA, CDR2 FQGNSA. This CDR3 has 16 residues. The ends lost 6 bases at V and 2 bases at J; junction bases unmatched: 9. Here the CDR3 DNA reads TGTGCCAGCAGATCGACAGGGCGTATTAACACCGGGGAGCTGTTTTTT. Amino acid sequence: CASRSTGRINTGELFF.